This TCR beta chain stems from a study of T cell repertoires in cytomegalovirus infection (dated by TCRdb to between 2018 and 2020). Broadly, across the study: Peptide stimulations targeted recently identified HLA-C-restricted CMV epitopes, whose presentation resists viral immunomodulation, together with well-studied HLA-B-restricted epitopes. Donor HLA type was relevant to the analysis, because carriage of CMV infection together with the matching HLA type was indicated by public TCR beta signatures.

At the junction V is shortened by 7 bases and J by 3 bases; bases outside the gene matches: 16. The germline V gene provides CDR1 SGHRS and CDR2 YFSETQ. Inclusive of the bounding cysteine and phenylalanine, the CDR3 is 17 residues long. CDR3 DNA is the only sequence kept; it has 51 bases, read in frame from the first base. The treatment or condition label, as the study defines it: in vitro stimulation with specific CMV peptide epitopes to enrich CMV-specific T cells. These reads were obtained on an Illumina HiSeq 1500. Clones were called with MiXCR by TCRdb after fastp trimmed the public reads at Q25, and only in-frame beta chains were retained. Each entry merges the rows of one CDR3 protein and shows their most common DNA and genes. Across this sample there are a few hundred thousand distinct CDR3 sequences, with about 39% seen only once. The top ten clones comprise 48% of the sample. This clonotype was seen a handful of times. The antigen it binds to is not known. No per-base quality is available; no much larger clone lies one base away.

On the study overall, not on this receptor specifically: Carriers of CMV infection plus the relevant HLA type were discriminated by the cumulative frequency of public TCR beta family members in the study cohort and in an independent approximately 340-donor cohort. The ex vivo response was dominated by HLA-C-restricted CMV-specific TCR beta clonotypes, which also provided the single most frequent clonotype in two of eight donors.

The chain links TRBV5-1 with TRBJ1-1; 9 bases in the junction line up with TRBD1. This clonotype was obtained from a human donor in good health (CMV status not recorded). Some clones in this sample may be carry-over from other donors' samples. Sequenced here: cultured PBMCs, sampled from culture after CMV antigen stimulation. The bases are TGCGCCAGCCGCATTGGGGGACAGGGCGGTAGGGACACTGAAGCTTTCTTT. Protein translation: CASRIGGQGGRDTEAFF. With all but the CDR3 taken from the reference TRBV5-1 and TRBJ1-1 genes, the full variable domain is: KAGVTQTPRYLIKTRGQQVTLSCSPISGHRSVSWYQQTPGQGLQFLFEYFSETQRNKGNFPGRFSGRQFSNSRSEMNVSTLELGDSALYLCASRIGGQGGRDTEAFFGQGTRLTVV.